Described below is a single T cell receptor (beta chain) sequence and its context. What it binds is unknown. The data belong to a study of post-analysis software for immune sequencing data. Study-wide results and caveats: Significantly lower normalized Chao1 diversity was found in patients with multiple sclerosis relative to controls. Clustering by F measure revealed strong co-clustering among samples prepared together in one batch.

Unique molecular identifiers tagged the TCR beta cDNA libraries. MiXCR, run by TCRdb on the PCR reads, gives a single entry per CDR3 protein. Among about 570,000 distinct CDR3 sequences, 34% were seen once, and the ten largest hold under 7%. Sequencing was done on a sample of blood. The origin of this receptor is a girl aged 2 to 17 with multiple sclerosis.

The CDR3 loop is CASSREGNSYEQYF. As DNA, the CDR3 is TGCGCCAGCAGCAGGGAGGGCAACTCCTACGAGCAGTACTTC. The chain combines TRBV5-1 with TRBJ2-7; 7 bases agree with TRBD2. Germline CDR1 SGHRS, CDR2 YFSETQ. J lost 0 bases, V lost 4 bases, and 4 bases had no gene match. CDR3 size: 14 residues.